Listed below are T cell receptor beta chains from one sample, sequenced in a study of control samples from healthy donors and cancer patients. Produced via immunoSEQ multiplex PCR; TCRdb's table is partial and in-frame only. Of about 140,000 clones in the sample, just over 85% are singletons; the top ten hold 1.7%. The sequencing input was blood. The receptors originated from a man aged 18 to 29 in good health. CDR3s include the opening cysteine and the closing phenylalanine or tryptophan. The D gene is left open where the match is weak. Rows may omit the clone size; those that give it use once, few, many or a size class.

D gene: -; J gene: TRBJ1-6; V gene: TRBV30; clone size: -; CDR3 DNA: TGTGCCTGGAGTGAGGGGGGGGGCGGTTCACCCCTCCACTTT; CDR3 protein: CAWSEGGGGSPLHF
D gene: TRBD2; J gene: TRBJ2-2; V gene: TRBV6-5; clone size: -; CDR3 DNA: TGTGCCACTTCAGCGGGGGGTGGTTTGACCGGGGAGCTGTTTTTT; CDR3 protein: CATSAGGGLTGELFF
D gene: -; J gene: TRBJ2-1; V gene: TRBV5-1; clone size: -; CDR3 DNA: TGCGCCAGCAGCCCACGGACCGGGACGAACAATGAGCAGTTCTTC; CDR3 protein: CASSPRTGTNNEQFF
D gene: -; J gene: TRBJ1-4; V gene: TRBV27; clone size: -; CDR3 DNA: TGTGCCAGCAGTTTTCTGTCTAGGGGTACGGAAAAACTGTTTTTT; CDR3 protein: CASSFLSRGTEKLFF
D gene: TRBD1; J gene: TRBJ1-2; V gene: TRBV4-1; clone size: -; CDR3 DNA: TGCGCCAGCAGCCAGATGCAGGGGGTTTCGGATGGCTACACCTTC; CDR3 protein: CASSQMQGVSDGYTF
D gene: -; J gene: TRBJ2-1; V gene: TRBV20-1; clone size: once; CDR3 DNA: TGCAGTGCTAGTCGCCCGACTCTAGGGGAATGGGATGAGCAGTTCTTC; CDR3 protein: CSASRPTLGEWDEQFF
D gene: -; J gene: TRBJ2-7; V gene: TRBV7-9; clone size: -; CDR3 DNA: TGTGCCAGCAGCCAGGACGGCTACGAGCAGTACTTC; CDR3 protein: CASSQDGYEQYF
D gene: -; J gene: TRBJ1-1; V gene: TRBV29-1; clone size: -; CDR3 DNA: TGCAGCGTTGAAGGGTCGCGGGGCCGGGTGAACACTGAAGCTTTCTTT; CDR3 protein: CSVEGSRGRVNTEAFF
D gene: TRBD1; J gene: TRBJ2-2; V gene: TRBV24-1; clone size: once; CDR3 DNA: TGTGCCACCAGTGTCCTGGACAGGGACACCGGGGAGCTGTTTTTT; CDR3 protein: CATSVLDRDTGELFF
D gene: -; J gene: TRBJ1-5; V gene: TRBV5-6; clone size: -; CDR3 DNA: TGTGCCAGCAGCTTAAGGGTAAGGGGCAATCAGCCCCAGCATTTT; CDR3 protein: CASSLRVRGNQPQHF
D gene: -; J gene: TRBJ2-1; V gene: TRBV5-1; clone size: -; CDR3 DNA: TGCGCCAGCAGCTTCCTCGGAGCCCTTAACAATGAGCAGTTCTTC; CDR3 protein: CASSFLGALNNEQFF
D gene: TRBD1; J gene: TRBJ2-7; V gene: TRBV19; clone size: -; CDR3 DNA: TGTGCCAGTTCCGGGACAGCGTCCTACGAGCAGTACTTC; CDR3 protein: CASSGTASYEQYF
D gene: TRBD2; J gene: TRBJ2-1; V gene: TRBV4-2; clone size: -; CDR3 DNA: TGTGCCAGCAGCCAGGAACTAGCGGGGGACTACAATGAGCAGTTCTTC; CDR3 protein: CASSQELAGDYNEQFF
D gene: -; J gene: TRBJ1-1; V gene: TRBV19; clone size: -; CDR3 DNA: TGTGCCACCTCGGACAACAAGGAGGCTGAAGCTTTCTTT; CDR3 protein: CATSDNKEAEAFF
D gene: -; J gene: TRBJ2-6; V gene: TRBV9; clone size: -; CDR3 DNA: TGTGCCAGCAGCGATCCGGGACCTCGTAGCTCTGGGGCCAACGTCCTGACTTTC; CDR3 protein: CASSDPGPRSSGANVLTF
D gene: -; J gene: TRBJ1-2; V gene: TRBV3-1/TRBV3-2; clone size: -; CDR3 DNA: TGTGCCAGCAGCCTTGCGCGGACAGAAACTAACTATGGCTACACCTTC; CDR3 protein: CASSLARTETNYGYTF
D gene: -; J gene: TRBJ2-5; V gene: TRBV25-1; clone size: -; CDR3 DNA: TGTGCCAGCAGTGGGTACCAAGAGACCCAGTACTTC; CDR3 protein: CASSGYQETQYF
D gene: -; J gene: TRBJ1-1; V gene: TRBV30; clone size: -; CDR3 DNA: TGTGCCTGGAACGTAGGAGGGATGGCTTTCTTT; CDR3 protein: CAWNVGGMAFF
D gene: TRBD2; J gene: TRBJ2-1; V gene: TRBV4-1; clone size: -; CDR3 DNA: TGCGCCAGCAGCGTATTTCCAGCGGGGGGGCAGAATGAGCAGTTCTTC; CDR3 protein: CASSVFPAGGQNEQFF
D gene: -; J gene: TRBJ1-3; V gene: TRBV5-1; clone size: -; CDR3 DNA: TGCGCCAGCAGTCTTCTCGGGCGACAGACTGGAAACACCATATATTTT; CDR3 protein: CASSLLGRQTGNTIYF
D gene: -; J gene: TRBJ1-4; V gene: TRBV3-1/TRBV3-2; clone size: -; CDR3 DNA: TGTGCCAGCGGAGACAGACTAAATGAAAAACTGTTTTTT; CDR3 protein: CASGDRLNEKLFF
D gene: -; J gene: TRBJ1-1; V gene: TRBV6-5; clone size: once; CDR3 DNA: TGTGCCAGCACCTCCCCAGGGAACACTGAAGCTTTCTTT; CDR3 protein: CASTSPGNTEAFF
D gene: -; J gene: TRBJ2-7; V gene: TRBV20-1; clone size: once; CDR3 DNA: TGCAGTCAGGGAACCTACGAGCAGTACTTC; CDR3 protein: CSQGTYEQYF
D gene: TRBD1; J gene: TRBJ1-6; V gene: TRBV18; clone size: -; CDR3 DNA: TGTGCCAGCTCGAGCGCGGACAGGGCGCATAATTCACCCCTCCACTTT; CDR3 protein: CASSSADRAHNSPLHF
D gene: -; J gene: TRBJ2-4; V gene: TRBV28; clone size: -; CDR3 DNA: TGTGCCATTAGGGGGGGGAGGGACATTCAGTACTTC; CDR3 protein: CAIRGGRDIQYF
D gene: TRBD1; J gene: TRBJ2-2; V gene: TRBV5-4; clone size: -; CDR3 DNA: TGTGCCAGCACCCCATCTGGTCCAGGGGGCGATGACACCGGGGAGCTGTTTTTT; CDR3 protein: CASTPSGPGGDDTGELFF
D gene: TRBD1; J gene: TRBJ1-2; V gene: TRBV9; clone size: -; CDR3 DNA: TGTGCCAGCAGCGAGCCCTCGGACAGGGCCAACTATGGCTACACCTTC; CDR3 protein: CASSEPSDRANYGYTF